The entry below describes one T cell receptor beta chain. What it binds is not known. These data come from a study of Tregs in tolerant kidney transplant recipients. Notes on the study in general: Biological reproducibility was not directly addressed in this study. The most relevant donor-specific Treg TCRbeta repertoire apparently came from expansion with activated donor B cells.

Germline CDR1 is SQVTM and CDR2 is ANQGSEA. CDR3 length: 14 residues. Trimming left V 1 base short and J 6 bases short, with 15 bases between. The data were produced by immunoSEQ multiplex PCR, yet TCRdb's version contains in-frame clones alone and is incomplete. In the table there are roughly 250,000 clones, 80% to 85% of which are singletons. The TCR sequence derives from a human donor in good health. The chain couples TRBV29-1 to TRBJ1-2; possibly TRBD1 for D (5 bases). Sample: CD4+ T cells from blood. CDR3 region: CSVEAGRMTDGYTF. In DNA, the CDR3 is TGCAGCGTTGAAGCCGGACGGATGACAGATGGCTACACCTTC.